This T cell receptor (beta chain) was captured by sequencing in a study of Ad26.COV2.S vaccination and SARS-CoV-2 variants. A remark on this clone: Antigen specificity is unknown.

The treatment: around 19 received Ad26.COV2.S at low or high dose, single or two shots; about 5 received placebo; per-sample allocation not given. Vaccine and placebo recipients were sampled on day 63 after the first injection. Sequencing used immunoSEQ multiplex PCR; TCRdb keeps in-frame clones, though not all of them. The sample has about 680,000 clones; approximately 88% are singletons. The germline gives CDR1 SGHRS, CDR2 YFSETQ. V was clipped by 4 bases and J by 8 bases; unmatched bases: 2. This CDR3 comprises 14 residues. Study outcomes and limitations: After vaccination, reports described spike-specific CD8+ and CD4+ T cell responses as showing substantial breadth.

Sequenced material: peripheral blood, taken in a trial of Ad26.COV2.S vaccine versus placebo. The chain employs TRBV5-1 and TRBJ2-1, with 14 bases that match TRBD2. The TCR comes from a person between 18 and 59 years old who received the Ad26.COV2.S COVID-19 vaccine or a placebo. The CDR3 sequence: CASSPGLAGDEQFF. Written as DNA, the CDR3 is TGCGCCAGCAGCCCGGGACTAGCGGGGGATGAGCAGTTCTTC. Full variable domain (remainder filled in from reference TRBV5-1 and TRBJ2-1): KAGVTQTPRYLIKTRGQQVTLSCSPISGHRSVSWYQQTPGQGLQFLFEYFSETQRNKGNFPGRFSGRQFSNSRSEMNVSTLELGDSALYLCASSPGLAGDEQFFGPGTRLTVL.